Each of the 12 T cell receptor beta chains below was sequenced from the same sample in a study of CD8 T cells in Susac syndrome. Random hexamers were used to reverse transcribe roughly 0.5 to 1 ug of RNA. TCRdb reprocessed the immunoSEQ multiplex PCR reads with MiXCR, giving one entry per CDR3 protein. Seen here are 90,000 to 110,000 distinct CDR3 sequences, around 97% observed once, and the top ten hold about 0.1%. Sequenced material: CD4+ T cells from PBMCs. These receptors all come from a human donor in good health.

The genes are TRBV20-1 and TRBJ1-2; 10 bases agree with TRBD1. The germline gives CDR1 DFQATT, CDR2 SNEGSKA (reference sequence). Germline trimming cut 3 bases from V and 4 bases from J; bases unmatched to any gene: 8. This CDR3 spans 15 amino acids. CDR3 nucleotides: TGCAGTGCTAGGGCAAGACAGGGGGCGGCCTATGGCTACACCTTC. Encoded protein: CSARARQGAAYGYTF.

The DNA of the CDR3 is TGTGCCAGCAGTGGGCCACCGGGACAGGGGAATGACATTCAGTACTTC. It yields the protein CASSGPPGQGNDIQYF. The J gene is TRBJ2-4, the V gene TRBV28; 10 bases fit TRBD1. The CDR3 is 16 amino acids. The junction had 12 bases not matched to a gene; V was cut back by 5 bases and J by 8 bases. Germline-derived CDR1 and CDR2 are MDHEN and SYDVKM.

This clonotype was counted only a few times. The J gene is TRBJ2-7, the V gene TRBV20-1, with 10 positions matching TRBD1. CDR3 size: 15 residues. The germline gives CDR1 DFQATT, CDR2 SNEGSKA (reference sequence). V was clipped by 0 bases and J by 6 bases; unmatched bases: 8. In nucleotides, the CDR3 is TGCAGTGCTAGAGACCCGGGACAGGGGTTAGGCGAGCAGTACTTC. Its translation: CSARDPGQGLGEQYF.

The rearrangement uses TRBV12-3 or TRBV12-4 and TRBJ2-5, with unresolved D. The CDR3 is made up of 15 amino acids. Trimming left V 1 base short and J 1 base short, with 10 bases between. The chain's CDR3 is CASSLVGGVQETQYF. The DNA of the CDR3 is TGTGCCAGCAGTTTAGTAGGCGGCGTCCAAGAGACCCAGTACTTC.

The V gene is TRBV2, the J gene TRBJ1-2; maybe TRBD1 (6 bases). V shed 7 bases and J shed 4 bases, with 19 bases lying between them. Germline assignment: CDR1 SNHLY and CDR2 FYNNEI. There are 15 residues in the CDR3. The CDR3 sequence is CASTRPPRDTYGYTF. The CDR3 DNA sequence: TGTGCCAGCACCAGACCACCCCGGGACACCTATGGCTACACCTTC.

The chain links TRBV19 to TRBJ1-1; the D gene is possibly TRBD1 (6 bases). The CDR3 length is 13 residues. Germline CDR1 reads LNHDA; CDR2 reads SQIVND (reference sequence). V gave up 10 bases and J gave up 2 bases, with 14 bases separating them. The DNA for the CDR3 is TGTGCCACCCACAGAGGGGGAAACACTGAAGCTTTCTTT. Its translation is CATHRGGNTEAFF.

The chain joins TRBV29-1 to TRBJ2-2; D is ambiguous. Per germline, CDR1 SQVTM and CDR2 ANQGSEA. V was cut by 2 bases and J by 3 bases, with 7 bases left in between. There are 13 residues in the CDR3. The CDR3 here is CSVEQTYTGELFF. The DNA for the CDR3 is TGCAGCGTTGAACAGACCTACACCGGGGAGCTGTTTTTT.

The chain is built from TRBV6-5 and TRBJ1-1; D possibly corresponds to TRBD1 (5 bases). This CDR3 spans 12 amino acids. The V gene lost 8 bases and the J gene lost 3 bases, with 10 bases spanning the gap. Germline CDR1 is MNHEY and CDR2 is SVGAGI. The CDR3 DNA reads as TGTGCCAGCGAGGGGATGGACACTGAAGCTTTCTTT. Protein sequence: CASEGMDTEAFF.

In its sample, this clonotype was seen once. The chain employs TRBV5-4 and TRBJ2-5; 10 bases align to TRBD1. J gave up 5 bases and V 1 base, and 2 bases lay outside the gene matches. Germline V CDR1 and CDR2: SGHNT, YYREEE (reference sequence). This CDR3 is 14 amino acids long. The CDR3 protein is CASSLRQGAETQYF. As DNA, the CDR3 is TGTGCCAGCAGCTTGAGACAGGGGGCTGAGACCCAGTACTTC.

CDR3 sequence reads: CASSLGSGTDTQYF. As DNA, the CDR3 is TGTGCCAGCAGCTTGGGGTCGGGAACAGATACGCAGTATTTT. The V gene is TRBV5-4, the J gene TRBJ2-3; tentatively, D is TRBD2 (5 bases). Trimming cost V 0 bases and J 3 bases, with 8 bases left between them. This CDR3 is 14 amino acids long. CDR1 and CDR2 from the germline V gene are SGHNT and YYREEE (reference sequence).

This chain connects TRBV2 to TRBJ2-2; 8 bases match TRBD1. Germline lookup yields CDR1 SNHLY and CDR2 FYNNEI. Unmatched junction bases numbered 16, after V lost 6 bases and J lost 7 bases. The CDR3 length is 17 residues. CDR3 DNA: TGTGCCAGCAGAAACAACAGGGGGACGGTGTCTGACGGGGAGCTGTTTTTT. Its translation: CASRNNRGTVSDGELFF. Using reference TRBV2 and TRBJ2-2 for the parts outside the CDR3, the full variable domain is EPEVTQTPSHQVTQMGQEVILRCVPISNHLYFYWYRQILGQKVEFLVSFYNNEISEKSEIFDDQFSVERPDGSNFTLKIRSTKLEDSAMYFCASRNNRGTVSDGELFFGEGSRLTVL.

This chain joins TRBV20-1 and TRBJ2-7; D gene uncertain. The CDR3 extends over 13 amino acids. CDR1 and CDR2 (germline): DFQATT, SNEGSKA (reference sequence). V was cut by 5 bases and J by 2 bases, with 13 bases left in between. Written as DNA, the CDR3 is TGCAGTGCTGCCGGCGACGGAACCTACGAGCAGTACTTC. Its translation: CSAAGDGTYEQYF.